The 8 T cell receptor beta chains below come from one sample, sequenced in a study of post-analysis software for immune sequencing data. Whole-study findings and limits: TRBV segments more frequent in patients than in controls numbered five and included TRBV5-6, TRBV5-1 and TRBV20-1.

Researchers reported that TCR beta cDNA libraries carried unique molecular identifiers. TCRdb independently ran MiXCR on the PCR reads; one entry per CDR3 protein. In the table there are about 770,000 distinct CDR3 sequences, under 60% of which are singletons. Antigens of these TCRs are unknown. Sequencing was performed on blood. The receptors come from a girl aged 10 to 17 with multiple sclerosis.

The rearrangement joins TRBV7-8 to TRBJ2-1, with 10 bases lining up with TRBD2. Germline assignment: CDR1 SGHVS and CDR2 FQNEAQ. V shed 6 bases, J shed 5 bases, and the junction held 16 bases outside the gene matches. The CDR3 spans 18 residues. The CDR3 DNA is TGTGCCAGCAGTCACGCCCGAGAGCGGGAGGGCCTAGACAATGAGCAGTTCTTC. Translating gives CASSHAREREGLDNEQFF.

This clonotype was seen at least ten times. The rearrangement links TRBV7-2 to TRBJ2-7, with 12 positions matching TRBD2. The junction had 4 bases not matched to a gene; V was cut back by 5 bases and J by 2 bases. The CDR3 is 15 residues long. Germline CDR1 SGHTA, CDR2 FQGNSA. The CDR3 sequence is CASSLRLAGAYEQYF. CDR3 DNA sequence: TGTGCCAGCAGCCTTAGACTAGCGGGGGCCTACGAGCAGTACTTC. Full variable domain (remainder filled in from reference TRBV7-2 and TRBJ2-7): GAGVSQSPSNKVTEKGKDVELRCDPISGHTALYWYRQSLGQGLEFLIYFQGNSAPDKSGLPSDRFSAERTGGSVSTLTIQRTQQEDSAVYLCASSLRLAGAYEQYFGPGTRLTVT.

The chain is built from TRBV12-3 or TRBV12-4 and TRBJ2-2; tentatively, D is TRBD1 or TRBD2 (5 bases each). V shed 0 bases and J shed 6 bases, with 8 bases lying between them. CDR3 size: 14 residues. CDR3 residues: CASSLASGPGELFF. CDR3 in DNA: TGTGCCAGCAGTTTAGCGTCGGGGCCCGGGGAGCTGTTTTTT.

This clonotype was seen a few times. The chain joins TRBV6-4 to TRBJ2-1; 9 bases align to TRBD2. Germline values: CDR1 MRHNA, CDR2 SNTAGT. With 2 bases clipped from V and 4 bases from J, the junction kept 3 bases outside the gene matches. This CDR3 has 15 residues. CDR3: CASSDVAGDYNEQFF. The CDR3 nucleotides read TGTGCCAGCAGTGACGTAGCGGGAGATTACAATGAGCAGTTCTTC.

V gene TRBV6-5 combines with J gene TRBJ1-2; no reliable D call. The V gene's germline CDR1 is MNHEY and CDR2 SVGAGI. Deletions cut 0 bases from V and 8 bases from J, with 16 bases between. The CDR3 contains 15 residues. CDR3 coding DNA: TGTGCCAGCAGTTACTCGACTAGTCTGGGTGGCGGCTACACCTTC. Translated, it gives CASSYSTSLGGGYTF.

This clonotype was seen more than once but under ten times. The V gene is TRBV3-1, the J gene TRBJ2-1, with 8 bases fitting TRBD2. Germline values: CDR1 LGHDT, CDR2 YNNKEL (reference sequence). The CDR3 sequence is 20 residues long. Losses at the gene ends were 2 bases for V and 0 bases for J; bases not matched to a gene: 15. The CDR3 loop is CASSQRPSLGGGSSYNEQFF. DNA for the CDR3: TGTGCCAGCAGCCAACGGCCGAGCTTGGGCGGGGGGAGCTCCTACAATGAGCAGTTCTTC.

V usage is TRBV5-1 and J usage is TRBJ2-1, with D hard to call. The CDR3 has 13 amino acids. Germline V gives CDR1 SGHRS, CDR2 YFSETQ. The V end was cut by 4 bases, the J end by 10 bases, with 15 bases between. The CDR3 sequence is CASSHQNTEEQFF. The DNA of the CDR3 is TGCGCCAGCAGCCACCAAAACACGGAGGAGCAGTTCTTC.

V and J are TRBV9 and TRBJ2-1, with 10 bases lining up with TRBD1. Germline assignment: CDR1 SGDLS and CDR2 YYNGEE. The CDR3 length is 15 residues. The V gene end was trimmed by 3 bases and the J gene end by 6 bases; junction bases not matched to a gene: 6. The CDR3 nucleotides are TGTGCCAGCAGCGGGACAGGGGGACCTTTCAATGAGCAGTTCTTC. Translating it yields CASSGTGGPFNEQFF.